This is a list of T cell receptor beta chains from one sample in a study of control samples from healthy donors and cancer patients. Only in-frame clones appear in the TCRdb table, and some are missing; sequencing was by immunoSEQ multiplex PCR. The sample contains 80,000 or so clones, 91% of which appear only once. Sequencing input: blood. All receptors derive from a man between 50 and 59 years old in good health. Both conserved end residues are trimmed from each CDR3. Fields, in order: V gene, J gene, CDR3 protein.

TRBV10-1	TRBJ1-5	ASSSGPNQPQH
TRBV11-2	TRBJ2-7	ASSLTRDRGNEQY
TRBV12-5	TRBJ2-5	ASALQGALGETQY
TRBV18	TRBJ1-1	ASSRITGEGNTEAF
TRBV5-4	TRBJ1-4	ASSLGQGAEKLF
TRBV2	TRBJ1-6	ASQRSVRDSPLH
TRBV5-4	TRBJ2-2	ASSLVNRGTGELF
TRBV12-5	TRBJ1-5	ASVPPGQGGFQPQH
TRBV19	TRBJ1-2	ASTAYGYQNYGYT
TRBV3-1/TRBV3-2	TRBJ2-3	ASSRDHTQY
TRBV15	TRBJ2-7	ATSRTYEQY
TRBV5-1	TRBJ2-6	ASSLESTASGANVLT
TRBV29-1	TRBJ1-1	SSQKGQGTEAF
TRBV5-6	TRBJ2-7	ASSFGTVYEQY
TRBV2	TRBJ2-3	ASSGNVRTDTQY
TRBV4-3	TRBJ1-6	ASSQSQGAGSPLH
TRBV24-1	TRBJ2-7	ATSGGQGSYEQY
TRBV9	TRBJ2-3	ASSVRTDRTDTQY
TRBV5-6	TRBJ1-5	ASSRQASNQPQH
TRBV6-2/TRBV6-3	TRBJ1-2	ASSPTSAFLSIGGYT
TRBV3-1/TRBV3-2	TRBJ1-2	ASSPYQGAGGYT
TRBV5-4	TRBJ2-5	ASSLAASGGQETQY
TRBV2	TRBJ1-5	ASRENNQPQH
TRBV18	TRBJ1-1	ASSPPGFDRGNTEAF
TRBV18	TRBJ1-3	ASSPEDLSHTIY
TRBV5-1	TRBJ2-4	ASSSGRGLAKNIQY
TRBV6-5	TRBJ1-2	ASSYSRDRGLT
TRBV7-8	TRBJ1-5	ASSFSDREPQH
TRBV12-5	TRBJ2-7	ASGLTVSYEQY